Listed below are T cell receptor beta chains from one sample, sequenced in a study of T-cell memory formation after mild COVID-19. TCRdb redid the calling of the 5' RACE reads with MiXCR, one entry per CDR3 protein. The repertoire consists of roughly 550,000 distinct CDR3 sequences, with around 21% occurring once and the leading ten covering around 13%. The sample comprised PBMCs or a T cell subset sorted from them (not recorded which). The receptors stem from an adult woman who had mild COVID-19 (a few samples of this study predate the infection). Cell type and time point are not known. CDR3s include the opening cysteine and the closing phenylalanine or tryptophan. Fields, in order: clone size, D gene, V gene, J gene, CDR3 protein, CDR3 DNA. A D gene is named only where the DNA matches it firmly. Clone size is stated in some rows and not others, as once, few, many or a class when expanded.

size: few; D: TRBD1; V: TRBV19; J: TRBJ2-1; CDR3: CASSIGQGAEQFF; DNA: TGTGCCAGTAGTATAGGTCAGGGGGCTGAGCAGTTCTTC
size: few; D: -; V: TRBV7-9; J: TRBJ1-1; CDR3: CATGSRGTEAFF; DNA: TGTGCCACAGGGAGCCGCGGGACTGAAGCTTTCTTT
size: few; D: -; V: TRBV12-3/TRBV12-4; J: TRBJ2-1; CDR3: CASSSLGRSYNEQFF; DNA: TGTGCCAGCAGTTCTCTGGGACGCTCCTACAATGAGCAGTTCTTC
size: -; D: -; V: TRBV24-1; J: TRBJ2-3; CDR3: CATSDSQDEGPGTDTQYF; DNA: TGTGCCACCAGTGATTCTCAAGACGAGGGGCCGGGCACAGATACGCAGTATTTT
size: few; D: -; V: TRBV2; J: TRBJ2-2; CDR3: CASNVNPESGELFF; DNA: TGTGCCAGCAATGTGAATCCAGAATCCGGGGAGCTGTTTTTT
size: -; D: TRBD2; V: TRBV6-2/TRBV6-3; J: TRBJ2-1; CDR3: CASSFLLAGGPFNEQFF; DNA: TGTGCCAGCAGTTTTCTCCTAGCGGGAGGGCCGTTCAATGAGCAGTTCTTC
size: few; D: -; V: TRBV27; J: TRBJ2-7; CDR3: CASSLNAIYEQYF; DNA: TGTGCCAGCAGTTTAAACGCAATCTACGAGCAGTACTTC
size: few; D: -; V: TRBV11-3; J: TRBJ2-1; CDR3: CASSSLAGISYNEQFF; DNA: TGTGCCAGCAGTTCCCTAGCAGGGATCTCCTACAATGAGCAGTTCTTC
size: -; D: -; V: TRBV20-1; J: TRBJ1-5; CDR3: CSARSRGGNNQPQHF; DNA: TGCAGTGCTAGATCGCGGGGTGGGAACAATCAGCCCCAGCATTTT
size: -; D: -; V: TRBV7-2; J: TRBJ2-1; CDR3: CASSPPEGNEQFF; DNA: TGTGCCAGCAGCCCGCCCGAGGGAAATGAGCAGTTCTTC
size: few; D: -; V: TRBV6-2/TRBV6-3; J: TRBJ1-5; CDR3: CASSYGGPGGQPQHF; DNA: TGTGCCAGCAGTTACGGAGGGCCGGGTGGTCAGCCCCAGCATTTT
size: -; D: -; V: TRBV7-9; J: TRBJ1-4; CDR3: CASSSSTDEKLFF; DNA: TGTGCCAGCAGCTCCTCGACCGATGAAAAACTGTTTTTT